One and the same sample provided the 25 T cell receptor beta chains below, sequenced in a study of T cells in Graves' hyperthyroidism and ophthalmopathy. TCR beta CDR3 sequences were amplified from RNA transcripts. RT-PCR in the first round (using the HTBI primer set) targeted the TCR CDR3. A single record per CDR3 protein comes from TCRdb applying MiXCR to the multiplex PCR reads. The sample carries about 640,000 distinct CDR3 sequences, 20% recorded once. Material: blood. These receptor sequences come from a man aged 25 to 40 with Graves' ophthalmopathy.

J is TRBJ1-4 and V is TRBV11-2; the D is unclear. The V and J ends lost 5 bases and 1 base respectively, with 14 bases between them. This CDR3 has 16 residues. CDR1 is SGHAT, CDR2 FQNNGV, per germline. The CDR3 DNA sequence: TGTGCCAGCAGCCCCGGGTTGTGGCGAACTAATGAAAAACTGTTTTTT. Its protein product is CASSPGLWRTNEKLFF.

This clonotype was counted between two and nine times. The chain couples TRBV7-8 to TRBJ2-1; weak D call: TRBD2 (7 bases). CDR3 size: 13 residues. Germline lookup yields CDR1 SGHVS and CDR2 FQNEAQ. V was cut by 7 bases and J by 9 bases, with 16 bases left in between. This chain's CDR3 is CASTRGGLGEQFF. The CDR3 DNA reads TGTGCCAGCACGAGGGGGGGTCTAGGTGAGCAGTTCTTC.

This clonotype occurred many times. V is TRBV7-8 and J is TRBJ2-2; TRBD2 is a possible D gene (5 bases). The CDR3 contains 19 residues. Germline lookup yields CDR1 SGHVS and CDR2 FQNEAQ. V shed 5 bases and J shed 1 base, with 23 bases lying between them. The CDR3 region is CASSPRRFTRKGNTGELFF. CDR3 DNA sequence: TGTGCCAGCAGCCCGAGACGCTTTACTAGGAAAGGGAACACCGGGGAGCTGTTTTTT.

V is TRBV10-2 and J is TRBJ1-5, with D tentatively TRBD1 (5 bases). The CDR3 is made up of 17 amino acids. V shed 3 bases and J shed 2 bases, with 17 bases lying between them. In germline, CDR1 is WSHSY, CDR2 SAAADI. The CDR3 sequence: CASSDSAGSGGNQPQHF. CDR3 DNA sequence: TGCGCCAGCAGTGATTCGGCAGGGAGTGGAGGCAATCAGCCCCAGCATTTT.

This clonotype was found many times. The rearrangement joins TRBV13 to TRBJ1-1, with a weak D call TRBD1 (6 bases). The CDR3 covers 16 residues. V lost 3 bases and J lost 6, with 20 bases in between. From germline, CDR1 is PRHDT and CDR2 FYEKMQ (reference sequence). This CDR3 is CASSFGGGRGVAEAFF. The CDR3 coding sequence is TGTGCCAGCAGCTTTGGCGGGGGGCGCGGTGTAGCTGAAGCTTTCTTT.

Worth noting for this clonotype: Its ends do not fully match the called genes, so a read error is possible. The V call is TRBV3-1, the J call TRBJ2-2; the match to TRBD1 covers 11 bases. Germline V gene data show CDR1 as LGHDT and CDR2 as YNNKEL (reference sequence). The CDR3 has 16 amino acids. CDR3 in amino acids: CASSQADRGRTGEPFF. The CDR3 DNA is TGTGCCAGCAGCCAAGCGGACAGGGGGCGCACCGGGGAGCCGTTTTTT.

This clonotype was counted a few times. The chain has TRBV6-1 and TRBJ2-2; maybe TRBD1 (5 bases). With 8 bases removed from V and 1 base from J, the gap between germline ends came to 11 bases. This CDR3 comprises 14 residues. Germline values: CDR1 MNHNS, CDR2 SASEGT. The CDR3 here is CASGGHMNTGELFF. For the CDR3, the DNA is TGTGCCAGCGGCGGACACATGAACACCGGGGAGCTGTTTTTT.

This chain joins TRBV27 and TRBJ2-3; TRBD2 agrees at 7 bases. V shed 0 bases, J shed 6 bases, and the junction held 6 bases outside the gene matches. There are 15 residues in the CDR3. The V gene's germline CDR1 is MNHEY and CDR2 SMNVEV (reference sequence). The DNA of the CDR3 is TGTGCCAGCAGTTTATCGGCGGGAGCCCAGGATACGCAGTATTTT. Protein product: CASSLSAGAQDTQYF.

This clonotype was recorded many times. V usage is TRBV3-1 and J usage is TRBJ1-2; 7 nucleotides agree with TRBD1. V gave up 4 bases and J gave up 5 bases; unmatched junction bases: 7. CDR1 LGHDT and CDR2 YNNKEL come from the germline V gene (reference sequence). The CDR3 runs 14 residues. The CDR3 DNA sequence: TGTGCCAGCAGCCCTAGGACAGGACTATATGGCTACACCTTC. Residues: CASSPRTGLYGYTF.

The J gene is TRBJ1-5, the V gene TRBV20-1, with 9 bases fitting TRBD1. The germline V gene encodes CDR1 DFQATT and CDR2 SNEGSKA (reference sequence). V trimming: 0 bases; J trimming: 11 bases; junction bases outside the gene matches: 8. The CDR3 is made up of 14 amino acids. CDR3 sequence: CSAREPQGALSQHF. The CDR3 DNA follows: TGCAGTGCTAGAGAGCCACAGGGGGCCCTGTCCCAGCATTTT.

This clonotype was detected a few times. This chain uses TRBV20-1 with TRBJ2-7; D unresolved. Germline assignment: CDR1 DFQATT and CDR2 SNEGSKA (reference sequence). CDR3 length: 14 residues. Deletions cut 1 base from V and 6 bases from J, with 16 bases between. The CDR3 sequence is CSARGGLTTGEQYF. CDR3 in DNA: TGCAGTGCTAGAGGTGGTCTAACAACCGGCGAGCAGTACTTC.

This clonotype was detected ten times or more. J is TRBJ1-1 and V is TRBV30; D unclear. The CDR3 spans 13 residues. CDR1 and CDR2 (germline): GTSNPN, SVGIG (reference sequence). Trimming cost V 5 bases and J 3 bases, with 13 bases left between them. The CDR3 DNA follows: TGTGCCTGGGATGTAACCCGGGACACTGAAGCTTTCTTT. This codes for CAWDVTRDTEAFF. Looking up the rest from reference TRBV30 and TRBJ1-1 gives the full variable domain: SQTIHQWPATLVQPVGSPLSLECTVEGTSNPNLYWYRQAAGRGLQLLFYSVGIGQISSEVPQNLSASRPQDRQFILSSKKLLLSDSGFYLCAWDVTRDTEAFFGQGTRLTVV.

The chain employs TRBV6-1 and TRBJ1-2, with no clear D. The CDR3 spans 13 residues. V was pared by 2 bases and J by 7 bases, with 11 bases between. Per germline, CDR1 MNHNS and CDR2 SASEGT. The CDR3 loop is CASSESPWGGYTF. The CDR3 bases are TGTGCCAGCAGTGAAAGCCCTTGGGGTGGCTACACCTTC.

V is TRBV12-3 or TRBV12-4 and J is TRBJ2-7; 7 nucleotides match TRBD1. Trimming cost V 4 bases and J 6 bases; bases outside gene matches: 6. The CDR3 has 13 residues. The CDR3 DNA is TGTGCCAGCAGTTACGGGACAGCTTCCGAGCAGTACTTC. Translating it yields CASSYGTASEQYF.

The rearrangement uses TRBV6-1 and TRBJ2-7; D not resolved. CDR1 is MNHNS and CDR2 is SASEGT in the germline V gene. V was pared by 5 bases and J by 6 bases, with 17 bases between. The CDR3 contains 14 residues. The CDR3 loop reads CASSRPGPGSEQYF. CDR3 nucleotide sequence: TGTGCCAGCAGTCGACCAGGACCGGGCAGCGAGCAGTACTTC.

At least ten counts were recorded for this clonotype. As DNA, the CDR3 is TGTGCCACCAGTGACCCGACCGGGACTAGCGCAACCAATACGCAGTATTTT. Its protein is CATSDPTGTSATNTQYF. The chain couples TRBV24-1 to TRBJ2-3; 10 bases fit TRBD2. Germline CDR1 is KGHDR and CDR2 is SFDVKD. This CDR3 region has 17 residues. V trimming: 4 bases; J trimming: 7 bases; junction bases outside the gene matches: 13.

This clonotype was counted a few times. V and J are TRBV30 and TRBJ1-3; D ambiguous. The CDR3 totals 13 residues. V lost 4 bases and J lost 4, with 11 bases in between. Germline V gene data show CDR1 as GTSNPN and CDR2 as SVGIG (reference sequence). For the CDR3, the DNA is TGTGCCTGGAATCTTACACCCGGAAACACCATATATTTT. It codes for CAWNLTPGNTIYF.

This clonotype was counted ten times or more. The genes are TRBV28 and TRBJ1-5, with D possibly TRBD1 on 6 matching bases. The germline gives CDR1 MDHEN, CDR2 SYDVKM. CDR3 length equals 15 residues. Trimming shortened V by 6 bases and J by 0 bases, and 12 bases separated the two germline ends. Here the CDR3 reads CASRQGGYSNQPQHF. The CDR3 nucleotides are TGTGCCAGCAGACAGGGCGGTTATAGCAATCAGCCCCAGCATTTT.

This clonotype came up a few times. V is TRBV5-1 and J is TRBJ2-6; 9 nucleotides align to TRBD1. The CDR3 consists of 16 residues. V dropped 1 base and J dropped 4; count of bases not matched to a gene: 3. Germline-derived CDR1 and CDR2 are SGHRS and YFSETQ. CDR3 amino acids: CASSLRTGAGANVLTF. For the CDR3, the DNA is TGCGCCAGCAGCTTGAGGACAGGGGCCGGGGCCAACGTCCTGACTTTC.

Notes on this clonotype: At one end, the junction sequence differs from germline, possibly due to a read error. CDR3 in amino acids: CAGSLTGEKPQHF. In DNA, the CDR3 is TGTGCCGGCAGCTTGACAGGGGAGAAGCCCCAGCATTTT. The chain joins TRBV7-2 to TRBJ1-5; 8 positions match TRBD1. Germline V gene lookup returns CDR1 SGHTA and CDR2 FQGNSA. The CDR3 runs to 13 residues.

Many counts were recorded for this clonotype. CDR3 region: CASRLLGFGENTEAFF. The DNA of the CDR3 is TGTGCCAGCAGACTTTTGGGGTTCGGGGAGAACACTGAAGCTTTCTTT. This chain links TRBV28 with TRBJ1-1; D remains unclear. Germline lookup yields CDR1 MDHEN and CDR2 SYDVKM. The CDR3 has 16 amino acids. Between the trimmed V and J ends, which lost 6 bases and 1 base, there was a span of 18 bases.

This clonotype appeared many times. This chain uses TRBV2 with TRBJ1-1; TRBD1 might be the D (5 bases). The CDR3 covers 14 residues. V lost 3 bases to trimming and J lost 6 bases, with 14 bases between them. Germline assignment: CDR1 SNHLY and CDR2 FYNNEI. In DNA form, the CDR3 reads TGTGCCAGCAGTGAGATCAGGGAGGGCGCTGAAGCTTTCTTT. Protein sequence: CASSEIREGAEAFF.

This clonotype was seen a handful of times. This chain's CDR3 is CASSSAGGALETQYF. CDR3 nucleotides: TGTGCCAGCAGCTCGGCAGGGGGCGCTTTGGAGACCCAGTACTTC. The V and J genes are TRBV7-2 and TRBJ2-5; 8 bases map to TRBD1. J gave up 5 bases and V 4 bases, and 9 bases lay outside the gene matches. CDR1 is SGHTA and CDR2 is FQGNSA in the germline V gene. This CDR3 region has 15 residues.

As regards this clonotype: At one of its ends the junction is not consistent with the germline gene, which may arise from a read error. The CDR3 loop reads CAIRETLTNENLFF. Here the CDR3 DNA reads TGTGCCATCAGAGAGACACTGACGAATGAAAACCTGTTTTTT. The J gene is TRBJ1-4, the V gene TRBV10-3; D gene ambiguous. Germline loops: CDR1 ENHRY, CDR2 SYGVKD. The CDR3 is made up of 14 amino acids.

The table lists this clonotype with many counts. This chain links TRBV11-2 with TRBJ2-1, with TRBD2 identical over 9 bases. Germline trimming cut 4 bases from V and 4 bases from J; bases unmatched to any gene: 17. This CDR3 has 19 residues. Germline V gene data show CDR1 as SGHAT and CDR2 as FQNNGV. CDR3 in DNA: TGTGCCAGCAGCTCCTTGACCCCACGACTAGCGGAGCGATACAATGAGCAGTTCTTC. Encoded protein: CASSSLTPRLAERYNEQFF.